This is a list of T cell receptor beta chains from one sample in a study of blood T cell repertoires in COVID-19. The assay was immunoSEQ multiplex PCR, and TCRdb's table has in-frame clones only and misses some. The sample holds about 320,000 clones, more than 75% seen once. Specimen: PBMCs or T cells enriched from blood (not recorded which). The receptors stem from a woman younger than 30 who had recovered from COVID-19. The CDR3 runs from the conserved cysteine through the conserved F or W. The D gene is left open where the match is weak.

CDR3 DNA: TGTGCCAGCACCCCAGGGGGCTGGGGCACTGAAGCTTTCTTT
CDR3 protein: CASTPGGWGTEAFF
J gene: TRBJ1-1
D gene: TRBD1
V gene: TRBV27

CDR3 DNA: TGTGCCAGCAGTGATACAGGGGGCAGGCAGCCCCAGCATTTT
CDR3 protein: CASSDTGGRQPQHF
J gene: TRBJ1-5
D gene: TRBD1
V gene: TRBV6-1

CDR3 DNA: TGTGCCAGCAGGCCCCTAGCGGGAGAGGGTATGGCCGGGGAGCTGTTTTTT
CDR3 protein: CASRPLAGEGMAGELFF
J gene: TRBJ2-2
D gene: TRBD2
V gene: TRBV27

CDR3 DNA: TGTGCCAGCAGACAACAGGGATTGGGGCATTCACCCCTCCACTTT
CDR3 protein: CASRQQGLGHSPLHF
J gene: TRBJ1-6
D gene: NA
V gene: TRBV27

CDR3 DNA: TGTGCCAGCAGCTTAGCGTGGGGAGGTAGCTCTGGAAACACCATATATTTT
CDR3 protein: CASSLAWGGSSGNTIYF
J gene: TRBJ1-3
D gene: NA
V gene: TRBV7-9

CDR3 DNA: TGTGCCAGCAGTCCATTAGCGGTAACATCCTACGAGCAGTACTTC
CDR3 protein: CASSPLAVTSYEQYF
J gene: TRBJ2-7
D gene: NA
V gene: TRBV27

CDR3 DNA: TGTGCCAGCAGTCCCGAGGGCTCCTACAATGAGCAGTTCTTC
CDR3 protein: CASSPEGSYNEQFF
J gene: TRBJ2-1
D gene: NA
V gene: TRBV7-9

CDR3 DNA: TGTGCCAGCAGCCGAACCGGACAGGGCAGTGGTGGCTACACCTTC
CDR3 protein: CASSRTGQGSGGYTF
J gene: TRBJ1-2
D gene: TRBD1
V gene: TRBV7-8

CDR3 DNA: TGTGCCAGCTCACACTCTAGCGGGGGCACAGATACGCAGTATTTT
CDR3 protein: CASSHSSGGTDTQYF
J gene: TRBJ2-3
D gene: TRBD2
V gene: TRBV18

CDR3 DNA: TGTGCCAGCAGCCCCCAGGGCACAGATACGCAGTATTTT
CDR3 protein: CASSPQGTDTQYF
J gene: TRBJ2-3
D gene: NA
V gene: TRBV3-1/TRBV3-2